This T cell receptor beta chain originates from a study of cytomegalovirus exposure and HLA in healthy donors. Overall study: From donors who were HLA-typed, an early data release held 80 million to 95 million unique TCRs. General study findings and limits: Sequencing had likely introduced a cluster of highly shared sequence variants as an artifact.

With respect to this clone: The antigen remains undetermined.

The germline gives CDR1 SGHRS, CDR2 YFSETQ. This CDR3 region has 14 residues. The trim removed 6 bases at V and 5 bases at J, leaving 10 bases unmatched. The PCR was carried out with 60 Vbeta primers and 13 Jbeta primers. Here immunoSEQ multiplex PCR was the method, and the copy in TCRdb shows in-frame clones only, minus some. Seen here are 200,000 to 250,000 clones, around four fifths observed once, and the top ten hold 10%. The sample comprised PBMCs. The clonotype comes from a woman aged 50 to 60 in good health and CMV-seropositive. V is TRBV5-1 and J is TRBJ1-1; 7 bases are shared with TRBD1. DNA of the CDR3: TGCGCCAGCAACCACAGGGGTGGTAATACTGAAGCTTTCTTT. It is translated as CASNHRGGNTEAFF.